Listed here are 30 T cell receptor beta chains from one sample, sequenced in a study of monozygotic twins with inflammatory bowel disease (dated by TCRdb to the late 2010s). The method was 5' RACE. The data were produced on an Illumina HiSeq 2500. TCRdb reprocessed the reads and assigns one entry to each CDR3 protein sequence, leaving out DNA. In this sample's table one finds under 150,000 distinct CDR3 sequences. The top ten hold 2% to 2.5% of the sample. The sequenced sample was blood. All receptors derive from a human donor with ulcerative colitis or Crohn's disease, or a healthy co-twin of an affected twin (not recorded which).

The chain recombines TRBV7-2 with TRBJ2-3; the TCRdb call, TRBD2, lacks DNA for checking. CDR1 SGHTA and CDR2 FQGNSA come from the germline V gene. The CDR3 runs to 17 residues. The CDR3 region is CASSLGGGIVSTDTQYF.

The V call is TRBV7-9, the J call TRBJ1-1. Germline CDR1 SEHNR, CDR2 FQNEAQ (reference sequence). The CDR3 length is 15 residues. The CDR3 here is CASSLESASNTEAFF.

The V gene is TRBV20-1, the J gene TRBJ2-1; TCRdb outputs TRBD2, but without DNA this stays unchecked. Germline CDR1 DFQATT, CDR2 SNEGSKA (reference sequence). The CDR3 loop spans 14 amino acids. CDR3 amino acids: CSAMVTGKNNEQFF.

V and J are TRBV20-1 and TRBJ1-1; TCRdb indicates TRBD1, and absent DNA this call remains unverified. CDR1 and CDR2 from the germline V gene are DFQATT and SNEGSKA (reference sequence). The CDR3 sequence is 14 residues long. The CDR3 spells CSARDGAMNTEAFF.

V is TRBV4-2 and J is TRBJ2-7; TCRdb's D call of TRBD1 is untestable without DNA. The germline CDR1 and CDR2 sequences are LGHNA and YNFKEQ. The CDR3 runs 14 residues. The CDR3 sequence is CASSPNRGPYEQYF.

CDR3 sequence reads: CSARENEKLFF. This chain links TRBV20-1 with TRBJ1-4. Germline loops: CDR1 DFQATT, CDR2 SNEGSKA (reference sequence). This CDR3 comprises 11 residues.

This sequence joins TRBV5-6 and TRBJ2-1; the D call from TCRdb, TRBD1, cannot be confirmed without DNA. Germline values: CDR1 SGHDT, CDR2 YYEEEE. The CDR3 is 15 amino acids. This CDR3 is CASSFGTGGTNEQFF. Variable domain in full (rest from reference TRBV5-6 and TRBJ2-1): DAGVTQSPTHLIKTRGQQVTLRCSPKSGHDTVSWYQQALGQGPQFIFQYYEEEERQRGNFPDRFSGHQFPNYSSELNVNALLLGDSALYLCASSFGTGGTNEQFFGPGTRLTVL.

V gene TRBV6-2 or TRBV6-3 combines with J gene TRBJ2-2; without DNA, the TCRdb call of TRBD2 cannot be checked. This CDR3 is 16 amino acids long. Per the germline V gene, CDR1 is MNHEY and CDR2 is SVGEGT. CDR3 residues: CASSYSFALATGELFF.

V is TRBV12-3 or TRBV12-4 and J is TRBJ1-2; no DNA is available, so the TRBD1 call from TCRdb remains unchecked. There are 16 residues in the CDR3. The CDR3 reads CASSLAGAGGVYGYTF.

This CDR3 is CASTKGGAVDTQYF. The chain employs TRBV6-1 and TRBJ2-3; TCRdb calls TRBD1, which cannot be checked without DNA. CDR1 MNHNS and CDR2 SASEGT come from the germline V gene. The CDR3 loop spans 14 amino acids.

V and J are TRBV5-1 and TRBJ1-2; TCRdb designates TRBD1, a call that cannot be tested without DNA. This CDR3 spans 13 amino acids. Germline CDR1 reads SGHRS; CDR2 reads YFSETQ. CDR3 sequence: CASRTGVNYGYTF.

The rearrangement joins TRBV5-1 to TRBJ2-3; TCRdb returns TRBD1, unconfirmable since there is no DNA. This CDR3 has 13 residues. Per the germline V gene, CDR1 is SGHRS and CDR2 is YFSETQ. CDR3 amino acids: CASSDTGVDTQYF.

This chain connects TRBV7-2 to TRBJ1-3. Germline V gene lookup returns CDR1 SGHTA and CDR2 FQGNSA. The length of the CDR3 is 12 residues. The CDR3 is CASSSIGNTIYF.

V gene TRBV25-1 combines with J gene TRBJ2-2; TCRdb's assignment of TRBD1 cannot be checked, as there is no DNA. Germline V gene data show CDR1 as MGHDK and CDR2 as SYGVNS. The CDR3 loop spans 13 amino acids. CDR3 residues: CASRGQDTGELFF.

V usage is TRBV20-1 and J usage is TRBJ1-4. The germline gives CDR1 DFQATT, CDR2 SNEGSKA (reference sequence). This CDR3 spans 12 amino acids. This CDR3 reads CSATKTNEKLFF.

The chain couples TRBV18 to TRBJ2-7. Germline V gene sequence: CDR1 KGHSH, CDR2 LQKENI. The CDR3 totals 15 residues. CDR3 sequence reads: CASSPDDRSPYEQYF.

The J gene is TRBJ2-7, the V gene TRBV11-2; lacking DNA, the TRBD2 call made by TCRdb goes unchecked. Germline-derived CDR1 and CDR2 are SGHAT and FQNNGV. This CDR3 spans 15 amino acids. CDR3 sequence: CASSHSLDSSYEQYF.

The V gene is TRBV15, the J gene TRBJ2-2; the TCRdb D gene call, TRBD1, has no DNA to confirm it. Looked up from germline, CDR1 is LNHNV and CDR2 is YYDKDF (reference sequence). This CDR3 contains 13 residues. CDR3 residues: CATNQGRYGELFF. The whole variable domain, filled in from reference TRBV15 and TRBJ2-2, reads DAMVIQNPRYQVTQFGKPVTLSCSQTLNHNVMYWYQQKSSQAPKLLFHYYDKDFNNEADTPDNFQSRRPNTSFCFLDIRSPGLGDTAMYLCATNQGRYGELFFGEGSRLTVL.

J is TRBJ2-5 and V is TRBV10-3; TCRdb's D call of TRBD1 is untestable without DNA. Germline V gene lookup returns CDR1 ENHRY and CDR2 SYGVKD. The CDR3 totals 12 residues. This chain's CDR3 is CAIATGEETQYF.

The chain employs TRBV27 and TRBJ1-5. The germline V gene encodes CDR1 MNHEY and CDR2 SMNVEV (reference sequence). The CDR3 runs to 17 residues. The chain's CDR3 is CASSFLTVEGVNQPQHF.

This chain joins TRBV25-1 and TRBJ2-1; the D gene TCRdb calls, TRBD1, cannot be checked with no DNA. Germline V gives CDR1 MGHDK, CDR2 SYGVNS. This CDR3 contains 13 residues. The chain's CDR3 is CASSVGGGLEQFF.

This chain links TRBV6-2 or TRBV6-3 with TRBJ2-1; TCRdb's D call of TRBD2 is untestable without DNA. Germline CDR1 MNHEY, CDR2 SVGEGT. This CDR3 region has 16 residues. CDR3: CASTTAGRGGYNEQFF.

The CDR3 is CSANPHRGWNEQYF. The chain employs TRBV20-1 and TRBJ2-7; as DNA is missing, the TRBD1 call by TCRdb cannot be tested. The germline CDR1 and CDR2 sequences are DFQATT and SNEGSKA (reference sequence). The CDR3 runs 14 residues.

The CDR3 here is CASTYSGNTEAFF. The chain has TRBV25-1 and TRBJ1-1. Germline V gene lookup returns CDR1 MGHDK and CDR2 SYGVNS. The CDR3 covers 13 residues.

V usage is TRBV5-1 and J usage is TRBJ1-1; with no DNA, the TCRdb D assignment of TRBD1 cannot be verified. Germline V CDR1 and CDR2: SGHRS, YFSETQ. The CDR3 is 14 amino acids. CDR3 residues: CASRVRGLNTEAFF.

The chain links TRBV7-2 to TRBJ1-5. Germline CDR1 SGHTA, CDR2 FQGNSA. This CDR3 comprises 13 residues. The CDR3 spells CASSSRINQPQHF.

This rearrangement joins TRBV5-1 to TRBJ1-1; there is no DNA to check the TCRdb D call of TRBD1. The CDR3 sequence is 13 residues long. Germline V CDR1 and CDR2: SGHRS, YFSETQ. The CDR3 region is CASSRQGDTEAFF.

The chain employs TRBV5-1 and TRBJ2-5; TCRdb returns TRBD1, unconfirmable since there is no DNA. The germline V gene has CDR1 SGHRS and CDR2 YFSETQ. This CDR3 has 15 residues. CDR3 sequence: CASSLEGHDQETQYF.

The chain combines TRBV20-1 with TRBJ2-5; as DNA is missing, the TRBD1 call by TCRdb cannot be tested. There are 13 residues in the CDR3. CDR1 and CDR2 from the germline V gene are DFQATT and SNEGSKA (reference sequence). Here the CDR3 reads CSAPDRVKETQYF.

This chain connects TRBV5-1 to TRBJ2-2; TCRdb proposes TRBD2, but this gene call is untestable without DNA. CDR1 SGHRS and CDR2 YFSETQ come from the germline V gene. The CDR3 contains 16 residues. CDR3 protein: CASSYGLAGGAGELFF.